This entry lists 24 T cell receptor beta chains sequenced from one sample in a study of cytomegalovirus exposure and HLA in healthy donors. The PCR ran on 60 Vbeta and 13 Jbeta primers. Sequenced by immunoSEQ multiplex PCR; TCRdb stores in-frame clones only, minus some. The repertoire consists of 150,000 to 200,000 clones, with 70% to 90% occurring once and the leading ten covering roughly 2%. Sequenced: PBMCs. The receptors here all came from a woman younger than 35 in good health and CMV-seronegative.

This CDR3 reads CASSLTGTGSYEQYF. The DNA for the CDR3 is TGTGCCAGCAGCTTAACTGGGACAGGGTCCTACGAGCAGTACTTC. The chain is built from TRBV7-3 and TRBJ2-7, with 9 bases matching TRBD1. The junction had 1 base not matched to a gene; V was cut back by 0 bases and J by 1 base. The germline gives CDR1 SGHTA, CDR2 FQGTGA. The CDR3 runs to 15 residues.

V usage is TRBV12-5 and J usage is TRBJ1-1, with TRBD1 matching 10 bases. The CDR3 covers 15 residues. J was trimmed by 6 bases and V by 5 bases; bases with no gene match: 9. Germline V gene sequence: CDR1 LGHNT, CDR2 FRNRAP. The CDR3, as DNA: TGTGCTAGTGGTCCCGGGACAGGGGCGCGCGCTGAAGCTTTCTTT. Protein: CASGPGTGARAEAFF. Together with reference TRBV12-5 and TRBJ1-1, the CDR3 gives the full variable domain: DARVTQTPRHKVTEMGQEVTMRCQPILGHNTVFWYRQTMMQGLELLAYFRNRAPLDDSGMPKDRFSAEMPDATLATLKIQPSEPRDSAVYFCASGPGTGARAEAFFGQGTRLTVV.

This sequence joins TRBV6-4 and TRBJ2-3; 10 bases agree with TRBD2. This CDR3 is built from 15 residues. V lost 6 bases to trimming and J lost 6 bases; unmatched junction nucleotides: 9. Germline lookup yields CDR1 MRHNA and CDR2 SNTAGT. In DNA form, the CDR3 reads TGTGCCAGCAGCCTCACTAGCGGGGAAGGGGATACGCAGTATTTT. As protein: CASSLTSGEGDTQYF.

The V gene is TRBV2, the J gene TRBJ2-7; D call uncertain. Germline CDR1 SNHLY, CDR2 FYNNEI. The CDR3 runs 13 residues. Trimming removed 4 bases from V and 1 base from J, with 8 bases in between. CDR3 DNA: TGTGCCAGCAGTGGCGCGCTTTCCTACGAGCAGTACTTC. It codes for CASSGALSYEQYF.

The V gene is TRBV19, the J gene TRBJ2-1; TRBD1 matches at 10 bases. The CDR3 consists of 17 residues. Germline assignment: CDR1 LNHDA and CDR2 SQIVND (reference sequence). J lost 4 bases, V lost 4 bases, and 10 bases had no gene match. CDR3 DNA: TGTGCCAGTAGTACACATTTTGGGGACAGGGGATACAATGAGCAGTTCTTC. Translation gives CASSTHFGDRGYNEQFF.

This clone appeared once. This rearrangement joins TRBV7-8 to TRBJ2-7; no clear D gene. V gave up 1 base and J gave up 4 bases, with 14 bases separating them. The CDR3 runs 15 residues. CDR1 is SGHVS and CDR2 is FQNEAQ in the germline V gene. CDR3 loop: CASSLVSTLRYEQYF. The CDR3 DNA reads TGTGCCAGCAGCTTAGTGTCTACCCTAAGATACGAGCAGTACTTC.

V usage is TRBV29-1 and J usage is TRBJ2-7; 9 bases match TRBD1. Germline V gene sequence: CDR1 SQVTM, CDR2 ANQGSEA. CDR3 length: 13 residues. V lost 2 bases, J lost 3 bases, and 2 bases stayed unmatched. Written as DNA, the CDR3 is TGCAGCGTTGAACTGACAGGGGGCTACGAGCAGTACTTC. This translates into CSVELTGGYEQYF.

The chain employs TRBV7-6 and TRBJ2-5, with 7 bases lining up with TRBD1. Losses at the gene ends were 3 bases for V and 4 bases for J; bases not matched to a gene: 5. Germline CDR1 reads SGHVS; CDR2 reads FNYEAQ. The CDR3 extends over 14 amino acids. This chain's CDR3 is CASSFDREGETQYF. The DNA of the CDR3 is TGTGCCAGCAGCTTTGACAGGGAAGGAGAGACCCAGTACTTC.

CDR3 sequence: CASSPLAQLARDNEQFF. The CDR3 nucleotides read TGTGCCAGCAGTCCACTTGCCCAACTAGCGCGGGACAATGAGCAGTTCTTC. The chain carries TRBV28 and TRBJ2-1, with 7 bases that match TRBD2. Germline V gives CDR1 MDHEN, CDR2 SYDVKM. J gave up 5 bases and V 5 bases, and 15 bases lay outside the gene matches. The CDR3 loop spans 17 amino acids.

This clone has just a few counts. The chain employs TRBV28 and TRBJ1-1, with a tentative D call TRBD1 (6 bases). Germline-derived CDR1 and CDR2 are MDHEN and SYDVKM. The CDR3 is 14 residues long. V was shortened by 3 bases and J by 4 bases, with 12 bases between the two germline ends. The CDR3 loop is CASSLRTVFTEAFF. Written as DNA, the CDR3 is TGTGCCAGCAGTTTGCGGACAGTTTTCACTGAAGCTTTCTTT.

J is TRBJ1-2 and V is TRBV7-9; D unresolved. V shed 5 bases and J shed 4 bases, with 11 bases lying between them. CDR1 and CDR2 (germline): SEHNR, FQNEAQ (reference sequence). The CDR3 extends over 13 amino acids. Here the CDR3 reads CASSPVVLYGYTF. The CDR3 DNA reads TGTGCCAGCAGCCCTGTAGTCCTCTATGGCTACACCTTC.

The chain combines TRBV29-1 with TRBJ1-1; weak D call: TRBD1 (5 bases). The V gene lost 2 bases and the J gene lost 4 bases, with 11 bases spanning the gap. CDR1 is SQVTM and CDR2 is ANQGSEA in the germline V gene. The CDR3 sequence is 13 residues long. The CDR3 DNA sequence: TGCAGCGTTGAACAGGGCAAGAGCACTGAAGCTTTCTTT. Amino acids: CSVEQGKSTEAFF. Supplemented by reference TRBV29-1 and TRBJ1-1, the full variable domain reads SAVISQKPSRDICQRGTSLTIQCQVDSQVTMMFWYRQQPGQSLTLIATANQGSEATYESGFVIDKFPISRPNLTFSTLTVSNMSPEDSSIYLCSVEQGKSTEAFFGQGTRLTVV.

The CDR3 reads CASSGAGYEQYF. CDR3 coding DNA: TGTGCCAGTAGCGGGGCCGGCTACGAGCAGTACTTC. The chain couples TRBV28 to TRBJ2-7; TRBD2 aligns across 8 bases. The CDR3 runs 12 residues. Germline trimming cut 9 bases from V and 3 bases from J; bases unmatched to any gene: 4. Per germline, CDR1 MDHEN and CDR2 SYDVKM.

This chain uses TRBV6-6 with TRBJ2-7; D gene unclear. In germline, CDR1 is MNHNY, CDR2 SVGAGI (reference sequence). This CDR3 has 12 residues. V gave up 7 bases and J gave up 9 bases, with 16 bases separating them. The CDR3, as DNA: TGTGCCAGCACGTATTCCGGTCCTCCGCAGTACTTC. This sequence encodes CASTYSGPPQYF.

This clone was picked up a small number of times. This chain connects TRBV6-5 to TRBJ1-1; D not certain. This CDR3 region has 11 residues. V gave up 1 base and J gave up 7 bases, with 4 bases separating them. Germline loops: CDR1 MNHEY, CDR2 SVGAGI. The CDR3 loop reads CASSYFNEAFF. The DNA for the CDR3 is TGTGCCAGCAGTTACTTTAATGAAGCTTTCTTT.

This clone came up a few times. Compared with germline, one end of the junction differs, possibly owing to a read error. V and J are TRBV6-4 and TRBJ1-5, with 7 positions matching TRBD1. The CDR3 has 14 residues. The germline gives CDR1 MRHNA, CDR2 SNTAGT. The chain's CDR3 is CDRVGPSGNQPQHF. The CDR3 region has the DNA TGCGACAGGGTTGGCCCCAGCGGCAATCAGCCCCAGCATTTT.

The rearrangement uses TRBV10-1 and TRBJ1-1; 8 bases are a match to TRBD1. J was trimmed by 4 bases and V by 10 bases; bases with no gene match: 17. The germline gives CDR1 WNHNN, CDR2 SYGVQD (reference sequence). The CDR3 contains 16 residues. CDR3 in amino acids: CATTTGTGGFGTEAFF. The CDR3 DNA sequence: TGCGCCACCACCACCGGGACAGGCGGTTTCGGCACTGAAGCTTTCTTT.

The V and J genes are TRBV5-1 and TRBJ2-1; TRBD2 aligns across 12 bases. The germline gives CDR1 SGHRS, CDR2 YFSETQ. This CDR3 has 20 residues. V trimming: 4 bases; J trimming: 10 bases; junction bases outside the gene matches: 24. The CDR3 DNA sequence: TGCGCCAGCAGCCCCCTACTGCCAGCTAGCGGGGGGGGCAAGGTAGAGGAGCAGTTCTTC. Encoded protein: CASSPLLPASGGGKVEEQFF.

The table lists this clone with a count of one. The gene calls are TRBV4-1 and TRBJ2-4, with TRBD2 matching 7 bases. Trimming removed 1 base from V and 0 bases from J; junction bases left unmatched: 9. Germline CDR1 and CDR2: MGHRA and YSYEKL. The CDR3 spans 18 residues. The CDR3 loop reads CASSQGASGGLAKNIQYF. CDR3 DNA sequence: TGCGCCAGCAGCCAAGGTGCTAGCGGTGGACTAGCCAAAAACATTCAGTACTTC.

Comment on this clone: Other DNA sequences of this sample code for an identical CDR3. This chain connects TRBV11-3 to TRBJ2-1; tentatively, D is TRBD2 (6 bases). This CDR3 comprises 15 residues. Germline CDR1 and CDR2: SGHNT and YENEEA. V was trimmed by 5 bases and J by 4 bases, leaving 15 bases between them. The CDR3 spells CASSPSGGEYNEQFF. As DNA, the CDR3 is TGTGCCAGCAGCCCTTCAGGCGGGGAGTACAATGAGCAGTTCTTC.

In DNA, the CDR3 is TGTGCCAGCAGTACCGTTCGACAGGGAGAGGAAAAACTGTTTTTT. Its translation: CASSTVRQGEEKLFF. The chain joins TRBV6-5 to TRBJ1-4, with 7 bases that match TRBD1. Losses at the gene ends were 5 bases for V and 8 bases for J; bases not matched to a gene: 11. This CDR3 contains 15 residues. Germline V lookup: CDR1 MNHEY, CDR2 SVGAGI.

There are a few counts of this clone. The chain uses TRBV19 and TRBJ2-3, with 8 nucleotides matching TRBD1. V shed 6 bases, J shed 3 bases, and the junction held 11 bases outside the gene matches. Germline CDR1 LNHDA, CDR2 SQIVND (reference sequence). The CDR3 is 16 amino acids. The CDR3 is CASSIPTGTGTDTQYF. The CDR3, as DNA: TGTGCCAGTAGCATACCGACCGGGACAGGTACAGATACGCAGTATTTT. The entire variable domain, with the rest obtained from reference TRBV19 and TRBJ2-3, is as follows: DGGITQSPKYLFRKEGQNVTLSCEQNLNHDAMYWYRQDPGQGLRLIYYSQIVNDFQKGDIAEGYSVSREKKESFPLTVTSAQKNPTAFYLCASSIPTGTGTDTQYFGPGTRLTVL.

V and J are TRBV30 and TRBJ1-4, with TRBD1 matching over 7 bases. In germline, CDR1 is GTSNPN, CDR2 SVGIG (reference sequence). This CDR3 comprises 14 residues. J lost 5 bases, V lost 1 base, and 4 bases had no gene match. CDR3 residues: CAWSEGTENEKLFF. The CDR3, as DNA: TGTGCCTGGAGTGAGGGGACAGAGAATGAAAAACTGTTTTTT.

In nucleotides, the CDR3 is TGCGCCAGCACACCCGATGGTACAGGGGGCGGTGAGACCCAGTACTTC. Translated, it gives CASTPDGTGGGETQYF. This chain connects TRBV5-1 to TRBJ2-5, with TRBD1 matching 9 bases. The CDR3 runs to 16 residues. Trimming took 6 bases from V and 5 from J; bases not matched to a gene: 14. Germline-derived CDR1 and CDR2 are SGHRS and YFSETQ.